The clone carrying this T cell receptor (beta chain) appeared a single time. V shed 7 bases and J shed 2 bases, with 15 bases lying between them. The CDR3 has 15 amino acids. The germline V gene has CDR1 MNHEY and CDR2 SVGAGI. The data stem from a study of shared clonotypes between healthy human individuals. Here immunoSEQ multiplex PCR was the method, and the copy in TCRdb shows in-frame clones only, minus some. This sample yields roughly 1,100,000 clones, of which approximately 68% are seen a single time; about 1.5% belongs to the top ten. The source material was memory CD4+ T cells sorted from blood. The subset: CD45RA-negative fraction. The chain joins TRBV6-5 to TRBJ1-5; D is undetermined. The sequence derives from a man between 18 and 29 years old in good health. This CDR3 reads CASNPDSPGNQPQHF. CDR3 DNA sequence: TGTGCCAGCAACCCGGACTCCCCTGGCAATCAGCCCCAGCATTTT.